Shown below are 25 T cell receptor beta chains from a single sample sequenced in a study of PD-1 blockade in classical Hodgkin lymphoma (dated by TCRdb to about 2020). The library was prepared using the immunoSEQ multiplex PCR assay. In TCRdb, the immuneACCESS table is reduced to in-frame sequences with V and J assigned. These tables do not hold every clone; where another copy was compared, an unresolved V gene accounts for under half, and the others remain unexplained. The sample table holds 90,000 to 110,000 clones, of which approximately 89% were seen once. The biggest ten clones account for around 20% of the sample. Explained via the paper, the time point label denotes: cycle 4 day 1 (C4D1), after more than 5 weeks of nivolumab. Every trial patient had relapsed following autologous stem cell transplantation, and prior brentuximab vedotin exposure was what differed among cohorts A, B and C. Source: peripheral blood mononuclear cells (PBMCs), taken before the fourth cycle of nivolumab. The source of these receptors is a human donor with classical Hodgkin lymphoma.

A single count supports this clone. This chain joins TRBV13 and TRBJ2-3, with 13 bases fitting TRBD2. Germline V gene data show CDR1 as PRHDT and CDR2 as FYEKMQ (reference sequence). This CDR3 has 18 amino acids. V shed 5 bases, J shed 1 base, and the junction held 9 bases outside the gene matches. The CDR3, as DNA: TGTGCCAGCAGCGCCAGGACTAGCGGGAGAGGTGGCACAGATACGCAGTATTTT. The encoded protein is CASSARTSGRGGTDTQYF.

The chain links TRBV5-4 to TRBJ2-3, with 9 nucleotides matching TRBD1. With V trimmed by 4 bases and J by 4 bases, 7 bases remained unmatched. This CDR3 is built from 15 residues. The V gene's germline CDR1 is SGHNT and CDR2 YYREEE (reference sequence). As DNA, the CDR3 is TGTGCCAGCAGCGCACCCGGGACAGGGTCAGATACGCAGTATTTT. The encoded protein is CASSAPGTGSDTQYF.

The CDR3 DNA sequence: TGCAGCGTTGGGAAGGGGCGGAATGGTGACACTGAAGCTTTCTTT. It translates to CSVGKGRNGDTEAFF. The chain is built from TRBV29-1 and TRBJ1-1, with a possible D match to TRBD1 (5 bases). V lost 4 bases, J lost 3 bases, and 18 bases lay in between. This CDR3 has 15 residues. In germline, CDR1 is SQVTM, CDR2 ANQGSEA.

The V and J genes are TRBV5-1 and TRBJ2-7; TRBD1 might be the D (6 bases). The CDR3 loop spans 14 amino acids. Germline V gene sequence: CDR1 SGHRS, CDR2 YFSETQ. V lost 0 bases and J 2 bases, leaving 9 bases between the germline ends. The CDR3 region is CASSLGQAPYEQYF. CDR3 nucleotide sequence: TGCGCCAGCAGCTTGGGACAGGCTCCCTACGAGCAGTACTTC.

As DNA, the CDR3 is TGTGCCAGCAGTGTCTTAGTGAACGAGCAGTACTTC. This gives the protein CASSVLVNEQYF. The chain joins TRBV2 to TRBJ2-7, with D uncertain. There are 12 residues in the CDR3. CDR1 is SNHLY, CDR2 FYNNEI, per germline. V lost 4 bases and J lost 5, with 9 bases in between.

This sequence joins TRBV18 and TRBJ2-2, with D tentatively TRBD1 (5 bases). CDR1 and CDR2 from the germline V gene are KGHSH and LQKENI. V lost 5 bases, J lost 2 bases, and 9 bases lay in between. The CDR3 has 14 residues. The CDR3 region is CASSEGANTGELFF. CDR3 nucleotide sequence: TGTGCCAGCTCAGAAGGGGCCAACACCGGGGAGCTGTTTTTT.

This clone appeared once. The chain recombines TRBV5-1 with TRBJ2-7, with D possibly matching TRBD1 (5 bases). Trimming took 2 bases from V and 5 from J, leaving 17 bases between them. The CDR3 loop spans 15 amino acids. Germline values: CDR1 SGHRS, CDR2 YFSETQ. The CDR3: CASSLGATGWDEQYF. CDR3 sequence (DNA): TGCGCCAGCAGCTTAGGGGCTACAGGTTGGGACGAGCAGTACTTC.

The rearrangement joins TRBV19 to TRBJ2-3, with D perhaps being TRBD1 or TRBD2 (5 bases each). Germline values: CDR1 LNHDA, CDR2 SQIVND (reference sequence). The CDR3 is 17 amino acids. Trimming removed 4 bases at V and 6 bases at J, with 23 bases between. The CDR3 sequence is CASSKRRDLMGFDTQYF. The CDR3 nucleotides read TGTGCCAGTAGTAAGAGACGGGACCTTATGGGATTTGATACGCAGTATTTT.

V usage is TRBV27 and J usage is TRBJ1-1, with D tentatively TRBD1 (5 bases). The germline CDR1 and CDR2 sequences are MNHEY and SMNVEV (reference sequence). This CDR3 is 16 amino acids long. V shed 6 bases and J shed 7 bases, with 24 bases lying between them. CDR3 residues: CASRLSTVTHYDEAFF. CDR3 coding DNA: TGTGCCAGCAGACTCTCGACAGTCACCCATTATGATGAAGCTTTCTTT.

The V and J genes are TRBV19 and TRBJ2-7; 8 nucleotides line up with TRBD1. The V gene's germline CDR1 is LNHDA and CDR2 SQIVND (reference sequence). V was clipped by 3 bases and J by 5 bases; unmatched bases: 9. The CDR3 has 15 amino acids. The CDR3 spells CASSITPGGGHEQYF. In DNA form, the CDR3 reads TGTGCCAGTAGTATCACTCCAGGGGGCGGGCACGAGCAGTACTTC.

This rearrangement joins TRBV11-2 to TRBJ2-2; no clear D. The CDR3 runs to 12 residues. Per the germline V gene, CDR1 is SGHAT and CDR2 is FQNNGV. Trimming took off 5 bases at V and 7 bases at J, with 8 bases between the two ends. CDR3: CASSEPFGELFF. In nucleotides, the CDR3 is TGTGCCAGCAGCGAACCTTTCGGGGAGCTGTTTTTT.

This chain uses TRBV5-1 with TRBJ2-3, with 9 bases aligning to TRBD2. V dropped 4 bases and J dropped 5; count of bases not matched to a gene: 14. Germline V gene sequence: CDR1 SGHRS, CDR2 YFSETQ. The CDR3 has 17 amino acids. This CDR3 is CASSPRLGAGGGDTQYF. CDR3 nucleotide sequence: TGCGCCAGCAGCCCCCGGCTCGGCGCGGGAGGGGGAGATACGCAGTATTTT.

This chain connects TRBV10-1 to TRBJ2-7, with 8 positions matching TRBD1. CDR1 is WNHNN, CDR2 SYGVQD, per germline (reference sequence). The trim removed 5 bases at V and 3 bases at J, leaving 9 bases unmatched. CDR3 length equals 15 residues. The CDR3 loop reads CASSPDRGRGYEQYF. CDR3 nucleotide sequence: TGCGCCAGCAGTCCTGACAGGGGTAGGGGCTACGAGCAGTACTTC.

The chain joins TRBV9 to TRBJ2-3; TRBD1 matches at 7 bases. V lost 0 bases, J lost 4 bases, and 5 bases stayed unmatched. Germline CDR1 is SGDLS and CDR2 is YYNGEE. The CDR3 is made up of 15 amino acids. DNA for the CDR3: TGTGCCAGCAGCGTAGTAGGGGGCGTATCAGATACGCAGTATTTT. It is translated as CASSVVGGVSDTQYF.

The CDR3 region is CATSRDRGYSNQPQHF. The CDR3 nucleotides are TGTGCCACCAGCAGAGATCGGGGGTATAGCAATCAGCCCCAGCATTTT. The V and J genes are TRBV15 and TRBJ1-5; TRBD1 is a possible D gene (5 bases). The CDR3 contains 16 residues. V was trimmed by 0 bases and J by 0 bases, leaving 9 bases between them. CDR1 is LNHNV, CDR2 YYDKDF, per germline (reference sequence).

The chain joins TRBV28 to TRBJ2-7; possibly TRBD2 for D (6 bases). With 8 bases removed from V and 4 bases from J, the gap between germline ends came to 18 bases. The CDR3 runs to 14 residues. From germline, CDR1 is MDHEN and CDR2 SYDVKM. The chain's CDR3 is CASSERAAPYEQYF. The CDR3 bases are TGTGCCAGCTCCGAGCGGGCAGCCCCATACGAGCAGTACTTC.

The CDR3 region has the DNA TGTGCCAGCAGCCCAGGACAGGGGATTAGCGAGCAGTACTTC. It yields the protein CASSPGQGISEQYF. The J gene is TRBJ2-7, the V gene TRBV7-6; 9 bases map to TRBD1. CDR3 size: 14 residues. Unmatched junction bases numbered 8, after V lost 5 bases and J lost 6 bases. The germline V gene encodes CDR1 SGHVS and CDR2 FNYEAQ.

The chain has TRBV28 and TRBJ1-1, with D possibly being TRBD1 (5 bases). The V and J ends lost 1 base and 0 bases respectively, with 12 bases between them. CDR1 and CDR2 (germline): MDHEN, SYDVKM. The CDR3 spans 16 residues. CDR3 sequence (DNA): TGTGCCAGCAGTTTATTGGGGCGCCGAATGAACACTGAAGCTTTCTTT. Protein sequence: CASSLLGRRMNTEAFF.

This chain's CDR3 is CASSTHSANTEAFF. As DNA, the CDR3 is TGTGCCAGTAGTACCCATTCAGCGAACACTGAAGCTTTCTTT. This chain links TRBV19 with TRBJ1-1, with D uncertain. Germline V gene lookup returns CDR1 LNHDA and CDR2 SQIVND (reference sequence). V dropped 4 bases and J dropped 1 base, with 10 bases sitting between them. The length of the CDR3 is 14 residues.

The V call is TRBV19, the J call TRBJ1-1, with 7 bases fitting TRBD1. V lost 6 bases, J lost 6 bases, and 7 bases stayed unmatched. Germline loops: CDR1 LNHDA, CDR2 SQIVND (reference sequence). This CDR3 has 13 residues. CDR3 nucleotide sequence: TGTGCCAGTAGCACCCAGGGGGTGGCTGAAGCTTTCTTT. This sequence encodes CASSTQGVAEAFF.

At least ten counts were recorded for this clone. V is TRBV4-3 and J is TRBJ2-2; the match to TRBD1 covers 7 bases. The trim removed 0 bases at V and 1 base at J, leaving 5 bases unmatched. This CDR3 region has 17 residues. Germline V gene lookup returns CDR1 LGHNA and CDR2 YSLEER. The chain's CDR3 is CASSQDFYRGNTGELFF. The CDR3 nucleotides read TGCGCCAGCAGCCAAGATTTCTACAGGGGGAACACCGGGGAGCTGTTTTTT.

This clone was recorded once. The chain is built from TRBV5-5 and TRBJ2-7, with TRBD1 matching over 10 bases. In germline, CDR1 is SGHKS, CDR2 YYEKEE (reference sequence). This CDR3 has 16 amino acids. J was trimmed by 2 bases and V by 0 bases; bases with no gene match: 5. This CDR3 reads CASSLAGQGVTYEQYF. CDR3 sequence (DNA): TGTGCCAGCAGCTTGGCCGGACAGGGGGTCACCTACGAGCAGTACTTC.

The chain employs TRBV30 and TRBJ1-5; D gene uncertain. Trimming took 5 bases from V and 2 from J, leaving 4 bases between them. The CDR3 is 11 amino acids. Germline V lookup: CDR1 GTSNPN, CDR2 SVGIG (reference sequence). CDR3: CAWGGNQPQHF. In nucleotides, the CDR3 is TGTGCCTGGGGGGGCAATCAGCCCCAGCATTTT.

The gene calls are TRBV12-5 and TRBJ2-3; 9 positions agree with TRBD1. Germline lookup yields CDR1 LGHNT and CDR2 FRNRAP. CDR3 length: 16 residues. With V trimmed by 5 bases and J by 3 bases, 9 bases remained unmatched. The CDR3 nucleotides are TGTGCTAGTGGTCCCCCCGGGACAGGGCGAACAGATACGCAGTATTTT. Amino acid sequence: CASGPPGTGRTDTQYF.

V is TRBV7-2 and J is TRBJ1-3, with a possible D match to TRBD1 (6 bases). V shed 5 bases and J shed 5 bases, with 16 bases lying between them. Germline-derived CDR1 and CDR2 are SGHTA and FQGNSA. The CDR3 extends over 15 amino acids. CDR3 sequence: CASSPPGGLRNTIYF. CDR3 sequence (DNA): TGTGCCAGCAGCCCGCCGGGGGGGCTTCGAAACACCATATATTTT.